These 21 T cell receptor beta chains were all obtained from the same sample, sequenced in a study of blood T cell repertoires in COVID-19. Assay used: immunoSEQ multiplex PCR; TCRdb lists only in-frame clones, some missing. The repertoire consists of 80,000 or so clones, with about 86% occurring once and the leading ten covering roughly a sixth. What was sequenced was peripheral blood. Source of these receptors: a human donor in a cohort sampled during active COVID-19.

The rearrangement links TRBV24-1 to TRBJ1-5, with TRBD1 matching over 9 bases. The CDR3 runs to 16 residues. The germline gives CDR1 KGHDR, CDR2 SFDVKD. V was clipped by 6 bases and J by 3 bases; unmatched bases: 8. The CDR3 sequence: CATSPGQGRANQPQHF. The CDR3 DNA sequence: TGTGCCACCAGTCCTGGACAGGGGAGGGCCAATCAGCCCCAGCATTTT.

The V call is TRBV5-4, the J call TRBJ1-6; no firm D call. V was trimmed by 2 bases and J by 7 bases, leaving 16 bases between them. The CDR3 has 16 amino acids. Germline V lookup: CDR1 SGHNT, CDR2 YYREEE (reference sequence). As DNA, the CDR3 is TGTGCCAGCAGCTTTTACGGGAATGAGCAGAATTCACCCCTCCACTTT. Translated, it gives CASSFYGNEQNSPLHF. Complete variable domain (other parts from reference TRBV5-4 and TRBJ1-6): ETGVTQSPTHLIKTRGQQVTLRCSSQSGHNTVSWYQQALGQGPQFIFQYYREEENGRGNFPPRFSGLQFPNYSSELNVNALELDDSALYLCASSFYGNEQNSPLHFGNGTRLTVT.

J is TRBJ2-2 and V is TRBV28; TRBD1 might be the D (6 bases). Germline assignment: CDR1 MDHEN and CDR2 SYDVKM. The ends were cut back, 3 bases at V and 7 bases at J, with 18 bases in the middle. CDR3 size: 16 residues. The CDR3 sequence: CASSLAIRGFGGELFF. Here the CDR3 DNA reads TGTGCCAGCAGTTTGGCGATTAGGGGGTTTGGCGGGGAGCTGTTTTTT.

The chain combines TRBV5-1 with TRBJ2-3; 8 nucleotides align to TRBD1. The J segment lost 3 bases and the V segment lost 8 bases, leaving 5 bases of the junction unmatched. The CDR3 is made up of 13 amino acids. Germline V CDR1 and CDR2: SGHRS, YFSETQ. Here the CDR3 DNA reads TGCGCCAGTAGGAGACAGGGGACAGATACGCAGTATTTT. This gives the protein CASRRQGTDTQYF. Complete variable domain (other parts from reference TRBV5-1 and TRBJ2-3): KAGVTQTPRYLIKTRGQQVTLSCSPISGHRSVSWYQQTPGQGLQFLFEYFSETQRNKGNFPGRFSGRQFSNSRSEMNVSTLELGDSALYLCASRRQGTDTQYFGPGTRLTVL.

The chain employs TRBV5-6 and TRBJ1-3; the match to TRBD1 covers 9 bases. The V segment lost 1 base and the J segment 6 bases; nucleotides outside the gene matches: 5. The CDR3 has 15 residues. Germline V gene sequence: CDR1 SGHDT, CDR2 YYEEEE. The CDR3 nucleotides are TGTGCCAGCAGCTTGTGGGACAGGGTAGTAAACACCATATATTTT. It specifies CASSLWDRVVNTIYF. Full variable domain (rest looked up from reference TRBV5-6 and TRBJ1-3): DAGVTQSPTHLIKTRGQQVTLRCSPKSGHDTVSWYQQALGQGPQFIFQYYEEEERQRGNFPDRFSGHQFPNYSSELNVNALLLGDSALYLCASSLWDRVVNTIYFGEGSWLTVV.

The chain combines TRBV28 with TRBJ1-2, with 9 positions matching TRBD1. V gave up 8 bases and J gave up 4 bases; unmatched junction bases: 5. This CDR3 spans 13 amino acids. Germline lookup yields CDR1 MDHEN and CDR2 SYDVKM. This CDR3 is CASGTGGAYGYTF. For the CDR3, the DNA is TGTGCCAGCGGAACAGGGGGCGCCTATGGCTACACCTTC.

This sequence joins TRBV19 and TRBJ2-7; maybe TRBD2 (5 bases). CDR1 and CDR2 from the germline V gene are LNHDA and SQIVND (reference sequence). Trimming pared 3 bases from V and 8 bases from J, leaving 8 bases between. This CDR3 is 11 amino acids long. CDR3 loop: CASSIGDKQYF. In DNA, the CDR3 is TGTGCCAGTAGTATCGGGGATAAGCAGTACTTC. Combining the CDR3 with reference TRBV19 and TRBJ2-7 gives the whole variable domain DGGITQSPKYLFRKEGQNVTLSCEQNLNHDAMYWYRQDPGQGLRLIYYSQIVNDFQKGDIAEGYSVSREKKESFPLTVTSAQKNPTAFYLCASSIGDKQYFGPGTRLTVT.

In this sample, this clone turned up a few times. For the CDR3, the DNA is TGCGCCAGCAGCGGGGACACAGGGCCGAACACTGAAGCTTTCTTT. Amino acid sequence: CASSGDTGPNTEAFF. The J gene is TRBJ1-1, the V gene TRBV5-1; perhaps TRBD1 as D (6 bases). V was pared by 4 bases and J by 1 base, with 14 bases between. CDR1 SGHRS and CDR2 YFSETQ come from the germline V gene. The length of the CDR3 is 15 residues.

The chain links TRBV5-6 to TRBJ2-6, with 8 bases lining up with TRBD1. The CDR3 loop spans 18 amino acids. Germline V CDR1 and CDR2: SGHDT, YYEEEE. The trim removed 2 bases at V and 0 bases at J, leaving 7 bases unmatched. Written as DNA, the CDR3 is TGTGCCAGCAGCTTCGGGGACAGGCGACCCTCTGGGGCCAACGTCCTGACTTTC. Protein: CASSFGDRRPSGANVLTF.

V gene TRBV4-2 combines with J gene TRBJ2-1; the D is unclear. V was pared by 3 bases and J by 9 bases, with 12 bases between. The CDR3 contains 13 residues. Germline V lookup: CDR1 LGHNA, CDR2 YNFKEQ. The CDR3 DNA sequence: TGTGCCAGCAGCCACCGCGAGGTAGCTGAGCAGTTCTTC. This translates into CASSHREVAEQFF.

The chain has TRBV7-2 and TRBJ1-3; perhaps TRBD1 as D (6 bases). CDR1 is SGHTA, CDR2 FQGNSA, per germline. This CDR3 comprises 15 residues. V was pared by 5 bases and J by 1 base, with 12 bases between. The DNA for the CDR3 is TGTGCCAGCAGCATTCTAGGGGGATCTGGAAACACCATATATTTT. It encodes CASSILGGSGNTIYF.

This sequence joins TRBV5-4 and TRBJ1-4; TRBD1 matches 7 bases. V dropped 5 bases and J dropped 4; count of bases not matched to a gene: 8. The CDR3 contains 15 residues. Germline V gene data show CDR1 as SGHNT and CDR2 as YYREEE (reference sequence). DNA for the CDR3: TGTGCCAGCAGTTCACAGGGGCACAGTAATGAAAAACTGTTTTTT. This codes for CASSSQGHSNEKLFF.

This clone was observed a handful of times. The chain recombines TRBV19 with TRBJ1-2; maybe TRBD1 (6 bases). Deletions cut 5 bases from V and 4 bases from J, with 20 bases between. The germline CDR1 and CDR2 sequences are LNHDA and SQIVND (reference sequence). This CDR3 spans 16 amino acids. The CDR3 spells CASSRTVGAKGYGYTF. The CDR3 bases are TGTGCCAGTAGTCGCACGGTGGGGGCTAAGGGCTATGGCTACACCTTC. The full variable domain, in which reference TRBV19 and TRBJ1-2 provide the parts outside the CDR3, is DGGITQSPKYLFRKEGQNVTLSCEQNLNHDAMYWYRQDPGQGLRLIYYSQIVNDFQKGDIAEGYSVSREKKESFPLTVTSAQKNPTAFYLCASSRTVGAKGYGYTFGSGTRLTVV.

CDR3 amino acids: CAISEGEDRLSTNEKLFF. In nucleotides, the CDR3 is TGTGCCATCAGTGAGGGTGAGGACAGGCTGTCAACTAATGAAAAACTGTTTTTT. The rearrangement links TRBV10-3 to TRBJ1-4, with 7 bases that match TRBD1. CDR3 length: 18 amino acids. V shed 2 bases and J 0 bases; nucleotides not matched to a gene: 9. Germline CDR1 is ENHRY and CDR2 is SYGVKD.

The V call is TRBV19, the J call TRBJ2-2, with TRBD2 matching over 11 bases. The germline gives CDR1 LNHDA, CDR2 SQIVND (reference sequence). V lost 3 bases, J lost 7 bases, and 7 bases stayed unmatched. CDR3 length equals 16 residues. CDR3 loop: CASSILAGGPGGELFF. In DNA form, the CDR3 reads TGTGCCAGTAGTATTTTAGCGGGAGGGCCCGGCGGGGAGCTGTTTTTT.

The V call is TRBV6-5, the J call TRBJ1-6; possibly TRBD1 for D (5 bases). Trimming removed 5 bases from V and 7 bases from J, with 12 bases in between. Germline V gene sequence: CDR1 MNHEY, CDR2 SVGAGI. CDR3 length: 14 amino acids. The CDR3, as DNA: TGTGCCAGCAGTACGGAACAGGCAAATTCACCCCTCCACTTT. Translation: CASSTEQANSPLHF.

The rearrangement joins TRBV7-2 to TRBJ1-2; 7 nucleotides align to TRBD1. V shed 3 bases, J shed 2 bases, and the junction held 6 bases outside the gene matches. Germline loops: CDR1 SGHTA, CDR2 FQGNSA. There are 15 residues in the CDR3. CDR3 sequence reads: CASSLMTGSNYGYTF. The DNA for the CDR3 is TGTGCCAGCAGCTTGATGACAGGGAGCAACTATGGCTACACCTTC.

About this clone itself: Other nucleotide sequences in the sample specify the same CDR3. The chain combines TRBV9 with TRBJ2-7; TRBD2 matches 8 bases. CDR1 is SGDLS and CDR2 is YYNGEE in the germline V gene. The CDR3 is 14 residues long. V shed 0 bases, J shed 3 bases, and the junction held 2 bases outside the gene matches. DNA for the CDR3: TGTGCCAGCAGCGTAGCCGGGGGGGACTACGAGCAGTACTTC. Translated, it gives CASSVAGGDYEQYF.

The chain carries TRBV7-2 and TRBJ1-5; D remains ambiguous. The CDR3 sequence is 15 residues long. CDR1 is SGHTA and CDR2 is FQGNSA in the germline V gene. V was trimmed by 1 base and J by 6 bases, leaving 13 bases between them. CDR3 bases: TGTGCCAGCAGCTTAGGCGGGCATGGAGGTCAGCCCCAGCATTTT. Protein: CASSLGGHGGQPQHF.

This chain links TRBV7-9 with TRBJ2-7; D ambiguous. The V end was cut by 3 bases, the J end by 0 bases, with 9 bases between. Germline V gene lookup returns CDR1 SEHNR and CDR2 FQNEAQ (reference sequence). The CDR3 runs 14 residues. In DNA form, the CDR3 reads TGTGCCAGCAGCTTTCATACAGACTCCTACGAGCAGTACTTC. It is translated as CASSFHTDSYEQYF.

The rearrangement links TRBV2 to TRBJ1-5; D uncertain. The germline gives CDR1 SNHLY, CDR2 FYNNEI. Between the trimmed V and J ends, which lost 6 bases and 8 bases, there was a span of 14 bases. The CDR3 sequence is 13 residues long. The CDR3 bases are TGTGCCAGCAGCGACCACCTAGAGGAGCCCCAGCATTTT. Encoded protein: CASSDHLEEPQHF.